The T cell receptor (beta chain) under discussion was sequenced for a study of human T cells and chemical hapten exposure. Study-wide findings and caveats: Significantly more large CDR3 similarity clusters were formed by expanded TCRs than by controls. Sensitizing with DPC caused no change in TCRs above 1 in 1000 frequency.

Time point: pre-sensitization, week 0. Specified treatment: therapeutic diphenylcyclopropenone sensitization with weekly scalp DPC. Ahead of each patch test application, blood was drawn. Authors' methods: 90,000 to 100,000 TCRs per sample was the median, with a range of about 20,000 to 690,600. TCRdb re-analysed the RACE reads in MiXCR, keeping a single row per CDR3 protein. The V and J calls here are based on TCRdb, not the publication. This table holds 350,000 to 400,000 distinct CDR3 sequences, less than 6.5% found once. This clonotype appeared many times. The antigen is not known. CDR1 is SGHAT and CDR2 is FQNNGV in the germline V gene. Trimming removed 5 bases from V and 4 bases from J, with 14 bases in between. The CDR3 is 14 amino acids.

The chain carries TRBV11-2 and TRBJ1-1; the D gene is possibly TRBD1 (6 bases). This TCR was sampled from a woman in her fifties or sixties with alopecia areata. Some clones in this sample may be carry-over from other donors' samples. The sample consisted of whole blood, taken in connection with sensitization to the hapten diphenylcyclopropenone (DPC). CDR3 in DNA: TGTGCCAGCAGCCGAGTCAGGGGAGCCACTGAAGCTTTCTTT. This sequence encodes CASSRVRGATEAFF.